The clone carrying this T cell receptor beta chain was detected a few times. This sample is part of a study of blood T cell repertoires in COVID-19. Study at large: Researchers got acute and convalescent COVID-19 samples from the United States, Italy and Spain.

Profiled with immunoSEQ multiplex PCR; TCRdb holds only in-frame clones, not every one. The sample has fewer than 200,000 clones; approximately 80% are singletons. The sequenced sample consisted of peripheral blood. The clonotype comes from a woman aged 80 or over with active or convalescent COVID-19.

This CDR3 is CASSRSDLPSGYTF. CDR3 coding DNA: TGTGCCAGCAGTCGATCGGATCTTCCTAGCGGCTACACCTTC. The J gene is TRBJ1-2, the V gene TRBV7-9; D unresolved. V was pared by 6 bases and J by 8 bases, with 19 bases between. Germline values: CDR1 SEHNR, CDR2 FQNEAQ (reference sequence). CDR3 length: 14 amino acids.